The 28 T cell receptor beta chains in this list originate from one sample, sequenced in a study of blood T cell repertoires in COVID-19. The method was immunoSEQ multiplex PCR; TCRdb's version includes in-frame clones alone and lacks a portion of them. The sample has some 250,000 clones, about 83% seen once. Sequencing was carried out using peripheral blood. Receptors originate from a man between 35 and 55 years old with active or convalescent COVID-19.

The CDR3 nucleotides read TGTGCCTGGAGTGGAGGATCCAACTCTGGAAACACCATATATTTT. Protein product: CAWSGGSNSGNTIYF. The V call is TRBV30, the J call TRBJ1-3, with unresolved D. Germline assignment: CDR1 GTSNPN and CDR2 SVGIG (reference sequence). The CDR3 spans 15 residues. The germline V and J ends were trimmed by 1 base and 0 bases, with 10 bases remaining between them.

This sequence joins TRBV9 and TRBJ2-2; TRBD1 matches at 7 bases. The germline gives CDR1 SGDLS, CDR2 YYNGEE. Trimming cost V 0 bases and J 6 bases; bases outside gene matches: 5. The CDR3 totals 15 residues. The CDR3 spells CASSVAPQGAGELFF. CDR3 DNA: TGTGCCAGCAGCGTAGCGCCCCAGGGGGCCGGGGAGCTGTTTTTT.

V usage is TRBV19 and J usage is TRBJ2-7; D is ambiguous. In germline, CDR1 is LNHDA, CDR2 SQIVND (reference sequence). The CDR3 extends over 14 amino acids. Trimming pared 3 bases from V and 1 base from J, leaving 10 bases between. The CDR3: CASSIQSVSYEQYF. CDR3 DNA: TGTGCCAGTAGTATCCAAAGCGTTTCCTACGAGCAGTACTTC.

This clone showed up just once. This chain uses TRBV29-1 with TRBJ1-1; 10 bases agree with TRBD1. V was clipped by 1 base and J by 11 bases; unmatched bases: 7. The CDR3 runs 13 residues. The germline CDR1 and CDR2 sequences are SQVTM and ANQGSEA. Here the CDR3 DNA reads TGCAGCGTTGAAGTGGGGGACAGGGGCGGGGCTTTCTTT. It is translated as CSVEVGDRGGAFF.

The chain is built from TRBV12-3 or TRBV12-4 and TRBJ1-1, with 9 bases matching TRBD1. The CDR3 contains 13 residues. V lost 4 bases, J lost 10 bases, and 7 bases stayed unmatched. As DNA, the CDR3 is TGTGCCAGCAGTTCGGGACAGGGAGGCGGAGCTTTCTTT. As protein: CASSSGQGGGAFF.

This rearrangement joins TRBV5-1 to TRBJ2-2; TRBD2 aligns across 11 bases. The germline gives CDR1 SGHRS, CDR2 YFSETQ. The CDR3 covers 16 residues. The ends lost 1 base at V and 3 bases at J; junction bases unmatched: 2. CDR3 sequence (DNA): TGCGCCAGCAGCTTGCTACTAGCGGGAGACACCGGGGAGCTGTTTTTT. Amino acid sequence: CASSLLLAGDTGELFF.

The V call is TRBV12-3 or TRBV12-4, the J call TRBJ2-1; 8 bases are a match to TRBD2. With 3 bases clipped from V and 7 bases from J, the junction kept 2 bases outside the gene matches. The CDR3 is made up of 13 amino acids. This chain's CDR3 is CASSFLAGNEQFF. CDR3 DNA: TGTGCCAGCAGTTTCCTAGCGGGTAATGAGCAGTTCTTC.

The V and J genes are TRBV11-2 and TRBJ2-2, with 7 bases identical to TRBD1. The CDR3 is 15 amino acids. Trimming at V came to 5 bases and at J to 0 bases, leaving 3 bases not matched to a gene. The germline V gene has CDR1 SGHAT and CDR2 FQNNGV. The CDR3 protein is CASSGTVANTGELFF. Written as DNA, the CDR3 is TGTGCCAGCAGCGGGACAGTGGCGAACACCGGGGAGCTGTTTTTT.

V gene TRBV19 combines with J gene TRBJ2-7; possible D gene TRBD2, 5 bases. Trimming stripped 5 bases from V and 6 bases from J, with 14 bases between. This CDR3 has 13 residues. Germline CDR1 is LNHDA and CDR2 is SQIVND (reference sequence). The CDR3 loop reads CASSGGLGLEQYF. The CDR3 bases are TGTGCCAGTAGTGGAGGACTTGGACTCGAGCAGTACTTC. The variable domain in full, completed from reference TRBV19 and TRBJ2-7, reads DGGITQSPKYLFRKEGQNVTLSCEQNLNHDAMYWYRQDPGQGLRLIYYSQIVNDFQKGDIAEGYSVSREKKESFPLTVTSAQKNPTAFYLCASSGGLGLEQYFGPGTRLTVT.

The rearrangement uses TRBV7-9 and TRBJ2-7, with D perhaps matching TRBD1 (6 bases). Germline-derived CDR1 and CDR2 are SEHNR and FQNEAQ (reference sequence). The V gene lost 4 bases and the J gene lost 5 bases, with 18 bases spanning the gap. The length of the CDR3 is 15 residues. The CDR3 here is CASSSRQALMNEQYF. CDR3 coding DNA: TGTGCCAGCAGCTCCCGACAGGCTCTAATGAACGAGCAGTACTTC.

This chain joins TRBV24-1 and TRBJ2-7; TRBD2 matches at 14 bases. The V segment lost 9 bases and the J segment 2 bases; nucleotides outside the gene matches: 8. Germline V gives CDR1 KGHDR, CDR2 SFDVKD. This CDR3 comprises 16 residues. The CDR3 reads CATSPGLAGEAYEQYF. CDR3 coding DNA: TGTGCCACCTCCCCGGGACTAGCGGGAGAGGCCTACGAGCAGTACTTC.

CDR3: CATSTIAGGYEQYF. In DNA, the CDR3 is TGTGCCACCAGCACGATAGCGGGAGGCTACGAGCAGTACTTC. This chain links TRBV15 with TRBJ2-7; 10 bases line up with TRBD2. Trimming at V came to 4 bases and at J to 3 bases, leaving 3 bases not matched to a gene. In germline, CDR1 is LNHNV, CDR2 YYDKDF (reference sequence). The CDR3 loop spans 14 amino acids. The full variable domain, completed using reference TRBV15 and TRBJ2-7, is DAMVIQNPRYQVTQFGKPVTLSCSQTLNHNVMYWYQQKSSQAPKLLFHYYDKDFNNEADTPDNFQSRRPNTSFCFLDIRSPGLGDTAMYLCATSTIAGGYEQYFGPGTRLTVT.

The V gene is TRBV6-5, the J gene TRBJ1-3; possible D gene TRBD1, 6 bases. The V and J ends lost 0 bases and 7 bases respectively, with 10 bases between them. The CDR3 spans 14 residues. Germline CDR1 MNHEY, CDR2 SVGAGI. Here the CDR3 reads CASSYSSGANTIYF. The CDR3 region has the DNA TGTGCCAGCAGTTACTCATCAGGGGCTAACACCATATATTTT.

The genes are TRBV7-9 and TRBJ2-7; 7 nucleotides align to TRBD1. CDR1 and CDR2 (germline): SEHNR, FQNEAQ (reference sequence). V was clipped by 6 bases and J by 1 base; unmatched bases: 15. The CDR3 is 17 amino acids. The CDR3: CASSRPQIGTASYEQYF. The CDR3, as DNA: TGTGCCAGCAGTCGTCCGCAAATTGGGACAGCTTCCTACGAGCAGTACTTC.

J is TRBJ2-5 and V is TRBV5-1, with 14 nucleotides matching TRBD2. With V trimmed by 5 bases and J by 5 bases, 8 bases remained unmatched. This CDR3 has 16 residues. The germline gives CDR1 SGHRS, CDR2 YFSETQ. CDR3: CASSWTGLAGEETQYF. CDR3 coding DNA: TGCGCCAGCAGTTGGACGGGACTAGCGGGAGAGGAGACCCAGTACTTC.

V is TRBV6-6 and J is TRBJ2-1, with D perhaps matching TRBD2 (5 bases). The germline V gene has CDR1 MNHNY and CDR2 SVGAGI (reference sequence). This CDR3 is built from 12 residues. V dropped 5 bases and J dropped 15 bases, with 17 bases sitting between them. The CDR3 nucleotides are TGTGCCAGCAGTCCTCCCGGCGGGTCGGGGTTCTTC. Translation: CASSPPGGSGFF.

This clone was counted a few times. The J gene is TRBJ2-7, the V gene TRBV7-2, with D tentatively TRBD2 (7 bases). CDR1 SGHTA and CDR2 FQGNSA come from the germline V gene. Trimming shortened V by 3 bases and J by 5 bases, and 14 bases separated the two germline ends. This CDR3 is 14 amino acids long. This CDR3 is CASSLSGGRNEQYF. CDR3 DNA: TGTGCCAGCAGCTTGTCGGGGGGCCGCAACGAGCAGTACTTC.

The chain recombines TRBV29-1 with TRBJ2-3, with a possible D match to TRBD2 (5 bases). Germline V gives CDR1 SQVTM, CDR2 ANQGSEA. This CDR3 is built from 13 residues. With 6 bases removed from V and 0 bases from J, the gap between germline ends came to 10 bases. The CDR3 nucleotides read TGCAGCGTGGTGGAGGCTAGCACAGATACGCAGTATTTT. It is translated as CSVVEASTDTQYF.

This clone was recorded once. The chain carries TRBV12-3 or TRBV12-4 and TRBJ2-1; unclear D gene. CDR3 length equals 11 residues. V was clipped by 5 bases and J by 9 bases, with 8 bases between them. CDR3 amino acids: CASSVSGEQFF. The DNA of the CDR3 is TGTGCCAGCAGTGTCTCGGGTGAGCAGTTCTTC.

The V call is TRBV27, the J call TRBJ1-2, with 9 nucleotides matching TRBD1. V was pared by 2 bases and J by 6 bases, with 4 bases of the junction left unmatched. Germline-derived CDR1 and CDR2 are MNHEY and SMNVEV (reference sequence). This CDR3 spans 14 amino acids. The CDR3 region is CASSLRQGENGYTF. The CDR3 DNA follows: TGTGCCAGCAGTTTAAGACAGGGGGAAAATGGCTACACCTTC.

This chain connects TRBV10-3 to TRBJ1-1, with 9 bases that match TRBD1. The ends lost 7 bases at V and 8 bases at J; junction bases unmatched: 2. Germline V gene lookup returns CDR1 ENHRY and CDR2 SYGVKD. The CDR3 is 11 residues long. The CDR3 here is CAIKGTGEAFF. The CDR3 nucleotides are TGTGCCATCAAAGGGACAGGGGAAGCTTTCTTT.

This chain joins TRBV2 and TRBJ1-4; D not certain. The V and J ends lost 3 bases and 8 bases respectively, with 13 bases between them. The CDR3 sequence is 14 residues long. Germline CDR1 reads SNHLY; CDR2 reads FYNNEI. Here the CDR3 reads CASSDHIFFEKLFF. The CDR3 bases are TGTGCCAGCAGTGATCACATTTTTTTCGAAAAACTGTTTTTT.

The J gene is TRBJ2-5, the V gene TRBV5-1, with TRBD1 matching 8 bases. With 4 bases clipped from V and 5 bases from J, the junction kept 10 bases outside the gene matches. The CDR3 runs 15 residues. Germline CDR1 SGHRS, CDR2 YFSETQ. CDR3 nucleotides: TGCGCCAGCAGCCGCACCACAGGGGGTGCCGAGACCCAGTACTTC. Its translation is CASSRTTGGAETQYF.

The gene calls are TRBV30 and TRBJ1-5; TRBD1 matches 12 bases. This CDR3 contains 15 residues. CDR1 and CDR2 from the germline V gene are GTSNPN and SVGIG (reference sequence). The trim removed 2 bases at V and 6 bases at J, leaving 5 bases unmatched. The CDR3 DNA reads as TGTGCCTGGAGTTCCCGGGACAGGGGGCTTCAGCCCCAGCATTTT. Translating it yields CAWSSRDRGLQPQHF.

This chain links TRBV10-3 with TRBJ1-2; D perhaps matches TRBD1 (6 bases). CDR3 length: 13 amino acids. Germline assignment: CDR1 ENHRY and CDR2 SYGVKD. V lost 2 bases, J lost 6 bases, and 10 bases lay in between. The CDR3 sequence: CAISEGRTDGYTF. In DNA, the CDR3 is TGTGCCATCAGTGAGGGCCGGACAGATGGCTACACCTTC.

This clone was picked up a small number of times. V usage is TRBV6-1 and J usage is TRBJ2-2; 7 positions agree with TRBD2. From germline, CDR1 is MNHNS and CDR2 SASEGT. This CDR3 contains 14 residues. V gave up 2 bases and J gave up 9 bases; unmatched junction bases: 6. For the CDR3, the DNA is TGTGCCAGCAGTGAAACGAGACTAGCTAGGGAGCTGTTTTTT. It is translated as CASSETRLARELFF.

V gene TRBV7-9 combines with J gene TRBJ2-7; maybe TRBD2 (6 bases). Trimming took 3 bases from V and 4 from J, leaving 13 bases between them. Germline CDR1 is SEHNR and CDR2 is FQNEAQ (reference sequence). The CDR3 extends over 14 amino acids. The CDR3 region has the DNA TGTGCCAGCAGCTTTCGTTCGGAGGGGTACGAGCAGTACTTC. Translated: CASSFRSEGYEQYF.

This clone was counted between two and nine times. V and J are TRBV29-1 and TRBJ1-5; 10 positions agree with TRBD1. From germline, CDR1 is SQVTM and CDR2 ANQGSEA. The CDR3 consists of 13 residues. V was pared by 7 bases and J by 6 bases, with 6 bases of the junction left unmatched. The CDR3 loop reads CSAWTGGTQPQHF. CDR3 coding DNA: TGCAGCGCGTGGACAGGGGGTACTCAGCCCCAGCATTTT.